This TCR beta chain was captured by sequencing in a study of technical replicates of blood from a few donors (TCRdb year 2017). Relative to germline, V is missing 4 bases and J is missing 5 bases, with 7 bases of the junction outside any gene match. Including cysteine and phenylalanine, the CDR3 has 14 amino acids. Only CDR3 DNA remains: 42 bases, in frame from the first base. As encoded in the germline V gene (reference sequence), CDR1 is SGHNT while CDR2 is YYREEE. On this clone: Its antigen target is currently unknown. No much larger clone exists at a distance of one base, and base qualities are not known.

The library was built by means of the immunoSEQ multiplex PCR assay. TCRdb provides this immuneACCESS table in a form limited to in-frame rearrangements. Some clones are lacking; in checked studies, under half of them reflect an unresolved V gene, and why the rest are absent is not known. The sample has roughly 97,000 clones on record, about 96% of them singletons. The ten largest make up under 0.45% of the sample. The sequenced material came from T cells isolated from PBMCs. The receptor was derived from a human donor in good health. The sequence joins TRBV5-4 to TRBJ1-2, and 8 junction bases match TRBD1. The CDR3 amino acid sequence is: CASSLQGALYGYTF. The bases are TGTGCCAGCAGCCTCCAGGGGGCGCTTTATGGCTACACCTTC. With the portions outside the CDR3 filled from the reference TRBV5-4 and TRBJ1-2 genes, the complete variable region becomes ETGVTQSPTHLIKTRGQQVTLRCSSQSGHNTVSWYQQALGQGPQFIFQYYREEENGRGNFPPRFSGLQFPNYSSELNVNALELDDSALYLCASSLQGALYGYTFGSGTRLTVV.